This T cell receptor beta chain was sequenced in a study of T cell repertoires in cytomegalovirus infection. As for the study in general: Newly reported HLA-C-restricted and thoroughly characterized HLA-B-restricted CMV epitopes were employed. Both a matching HLA type and CMV infection were indicated by public TCR beta signatures.

MiXCR, applied by TCRdb to the reads, yields one record per CDR3 protein. The sample has 110,000 or so distinct CDR3 sequences; about 30% are singletons. V lost 4 bases and J lost 4, with 11 bases in between. Per germline, CDR1 MNHEY and CDR2 SVGEGT. The CDR3 sequence is 14 residues long. Study-wide results and limits: Summed frequency of public TCR beta families distinguished CMV carriers with the relevant HLA. Within the response measured ex vivo, HLA-C-restricted CMV-specific TCR beta clonotypes were dominant.

This clonotype was counted only a few times. Its specificity is not known. This TCR was sampled from a human donor in good health (CMV status not recorded). Some clones in this sample may be carry-over from other donors' samples. This specimen consisted of CD8+ T cells from cultured PBMCs, obtained from culture after CMV antigen stimulation. This sequence joins TRBV6-2 or TRBV6-3 and TRBJ1-5; possibly TRBD1 for D (5 bases). CDR3 sequence (DNA): TGTGCCAGCAGTTTCATCCGACAGAATCAGCCCCAGCATTTT. It specifies CASSFIRQNQPQHF.